The T cell receptor (beta chain) under discussion was sequenced for a study of T-cell memory formation after mild COVID-19. About the study: TCR clusters were mostly confined to one donor each. Study-wide results and limits: Mostly located in CM and EM were contracting CD4+ clones, with contracting CD8+ clones located in EMRA. That cross-reactive memory joined was suggested by some responding clones appearing in pre-infection memory.

Regarding this clonotype: Its antigen is still unknown.

The J segment lost 2 bases and the V segment lost 6 bases, leaving 9 bases of the junction unmatched. Per germline, CDR1 SGHDN and CDR2 FVKESK. The CDR3 length is 15 residues. Each CDR3 protein gets one entry after TCRdb re-called the 5' RACE reads with MiXCR. The profile covers hundreds of thousands of distinct CDR3 sequences, with approximately 21% appearing a single time and around 9.2% taken by the ten largest. The chain uses TRBV14 and TRBJ1-1; TRBD1 matches at 7 bases. The clonotype comes from an adult woman who had mild COVID-19 (a few samples of this study predate the infection). Cell type and time point are not known. The sequenced sample consisted of PBMCs or a T cell subset sorted from them (not recorded which). In DNA form, the CDR3 reads TGTGCCAGCAGGCACGACTACAGGGGAAACACTGAAGCTTTCTTT. It yields the protein CASRHDYRGNTEAFF.